Here is one T cell receptor (beta chain) with its context. Its antigen is not known. The CDR3 is made up of 16 amino acids. The J segment lost 7 bases and the V segment lost 0 bases, leaving 8 bases of the junction unmatched. Per the germline V gene, CDR1 is MRHNA and CDR2 is SNTAGT. This sample stems from a study of T cell responses to AZD1222 COVID-19 vaccine. This table comes from immunoSEQ multiplex PCR, and its TCRdb copy is limited to in-frame clones, with some not included. This sample carries more than 100,000 clones, less than 95% of them seen once, and the ten largest clones take about 4.8%. Broader study findings: Nearly half of spike-specific TCRs reportedly target unmutated variant regions.

The chain joins TRBV6-4 to TRBJ2-1, with 8 bases that match TRBD1. The sample in question was peripheral blood, obtained on day 0 of AZD1222 vaccination. This TCR was sampled from an adult in good health. CDR3 nucleotides: TGTGCCAGCAGTGACTCGCCAGGGGGCGCCGGGAATGAGCAGTTCTTC. Translated, it gives CASSDSPGGAGNEQFF.